Each of the 14 T cell receptor beta chains below was sequenced from the same sample in a study of CD8 T cell repertoires and HIV-1 epitope variants. Sequencing was performed with immunoSEQ multiplex PCR; in TCRdb, only in-frame clones are kept and a portion is missing. Here the sample spans approximately 5,500 clones, 60% to 70% being singletons. Their target antigens are unknown. Sequencing used cultured CD8+ T cells derived from PBMCs. The receptors stem from a male donor with HIV.

The chain combines TRBV2 with TRBJ2-5; TRBD1 matches 10 bases. The DNA end lines up better with TRBJ2-7; the J call may be wrong. The CDR3 is 15 amino acids. Germline CDR1 and CDR2: SNHLY and FYNNEI. The CDR3 DNA sequence: TGTGCCAGCAGTACCGGGACAGGGGCGATTGACGAGCAGTACTTC. It encodes CASSTGTGAIDEQYF.

V usage is TRBV9 and J usage is TRBJ2-7; D is possibly TRBD1 or TRBD2 (5 bases each). Trimming removed 5 bases from V and 5 bases from J, with 17 bases in between. The germline V gene has CDR1 SGDLS and CDR2 YYNGEE. The CDR3 length is 14 residues. In DNA form, the CDR3 reads TGTGCCAGCAGTGAGGGGTCATCGGGGAACGAGCAGTACTTC. Its protein product is CASSEGSSGNEQYF.

Here the CDR3 reads CASSKQNTEAFF. The CDR3, as DNA: TGTGCCAGCAGCAAACAGAACACTGAAGCTTTCTTT. The chain uses TRBV21-1 and TRBJ1-1; TRBD1 is taken as the D call from the table, unchecked against the DNA. TRBV21-1 is annotated as a pseudogene. CDR3 length: 12 residues.

The table lists this clone with a count of one. The chain joins TRBV6-1 to TRBJ1-4, with TRBD1 as a possible D gene (5 bases). Trimming removed 3 bases from V and 8 bases from J, with 22 bases in between. Germline assignment: CDR1 MNHNS and CDR2 SASEGT. CDR3 length: 17 residues. The CDR3 DNA sequence: TGTGCCAGCAGTGATTTTGGCCAAGGGGCCGTTGGGGAAAAACTGTTTTTT. As protein: CASSDFGQGAVGEKLFF.

The chain links TRBV27 to TRBJ2-7; 7 nucleotides align to TRBD1. Germline V gene data show CDR1 as MNHEY and CDR2 as SMNVEV (reference sequence). The CDR3 covers 13 residues. Losses at the gene ends were 5 bases for V and 6 bases for J; bases not matched to a gene: 7. CDR3: CASSGSTGIEQYF. In nucleotides, the CDR3 is TGTGCCAGCAGTGGATCGACAGGGATCGAGCAGTACTTC.

The genes are TRBV11-1 and TRBJ2-3; unclear D gene. The CDR3 spans 11 residues. Germline V gene lookup returns CDR1 SGHAT and CDR2 FQDESV (reference sequence). Trimming stripped 2 bases from V and 6 bases from J, with 3 bases between. The CDR3 region has the DNA TGTGCCAGCAGCTTATCTGATACGCAGTATTTT. As protein: CASSLSDTQYF.

The chain is built from TRBV9 and TRBJ2-5; D gene unclear. V gave up 4 bases and J gave up 5 bases, with 12 bases separating them. CDR3 length: 13 amino acids. Looked up from germline, CDR1 is SGDLS and CDR2 is YYNGEE. This CDR3 reads CASSPGLGETQYF. The CDR3 DNA reads TGTGCCAGCAGCCCTGGCCTAGGGGAGACCCAGTACTTC.

This clone was seen just once. The chain employs TRBV28 and TRBJ1-1; TRBD1 might be the D (5 bases). Germline V gives CDR1 MDHEN, CDR2 SYDVKM. V was pared by 6 bases and J by 0 bases, with 14 bases between. There are 15 residues in the CDR3. This CDR3 reads CASRPLMDMNTEAFF. The DNA of the CDR3 is TGTGCCAGCAGGCCCCTAATGGACATGAACACTGAAGCTTTCTTT.

This clone was seen more than once but under ten times. CDR3 DNA: TGCGCCAGCAGCTTGGGTGTCTACAATGAGCAGTTCTTC. The encoded protein is CASSLGVYNEQFF. The rearrangement links TRBV5-1 to TRBJ2-1; D uncertain. V lost 0 bases to trimming and J lost 3 bases, with 4 bases between them. This CDR3 is built from 13 residues. Germline V gives CDR1 SGHRS, CDR2 YFSETQ.

As DNA, the CDR3 is TGTGCCACCAGCAACATGGCTGAAACAGTTCACTATGGCTACACCTTC. Protein: CATSNMAETVHYGYTF. The chain combines TRBV15 with TRBJ1-2, with no clear D. The CDR3 extends over 16 amino acids. The germline V gene encodes CDR1 LNHNV and CDR2 YYDKDF (reference sequence). The V end lost 4 bases, the J end lost 3 bases, and 18 bases lay between the germline ends.

This clone is a singleton in its sample. The rearrangement uses TRBV19 and TRBJ1-2; D is possibly TRBD1 (6 bases). This CDR3 region has 17 residues. Germline CDR1 is LNHDA and CDR2 is SQIVND (reference sequence). V dropped 7 bases and J dropped 4 bases, with 25 bases sitting between them. CDR3 nucleotide sequence: TGTGCCAGTATACCGGGCCCGGGGACACATAGACTCTATGGCTACACCTTC. Translation gives CASIPGPGTHRLYGYTF.

The V call is TRBV29-1, the J call TRBJ2-7, with a possible D match to TRBD2 (6 bases). Trimming took off 7 bases at V and 0 bases at J, with 10 bases between the two ends. Germline-derived CDR1 and CDR2 are SQVTM and ANQGSEA. The CDR3 consists of 12 residues. The CDR3 DNA sequence: TGCAGCGCCCGGGGGAGCTCCTACGAGCAGTACTTC. This encodes CSARGSSYEQYF.

The chain employs TRBV28 and TRBJ1-4; D may be TRBD1 (5 bases). The CDR3 sequence is 15 residues long. V dropped 8 bases and J dropped 8 bases, with 21 bases sitting between them. Per germline, CDR1 MDHEN and CDR2 SYDVKM. CDR3 sequence: CASAITGHRGEKLFF. For the CDR3, the DNA is TGTGCCAGCGCAATTACTGGCCACCGGGGGGAAAAACTGTTTTTT.

The sample holds a few counts of this clone. The rearrangement uses TRBV27 and TRBJ1-6, with a weak D call TRBD1 (6 bases). V was clipped by 0 bases and J by 9 bases, with 6 bases between them. CDR1 is MNHEY, CDR2 SMNVEV, per germline (reference sequence). The CDR3 is made up of 13 amino acids. The CDR3 here is CASSLSQGSPLHF. The CDR3 DNA is TGTGCCAGCAGTTTATCACAGGGTTCACCCCTCCACTTT.